Included here is one T cell receptor (beta chain) sequence, with context. Enrolled during active infection, Seattle patients were then followed longitudinally. Germline lookup yields CDR1 SGHTA and CDR2 FQGNSA. The CDR3 has 15 amino acids. J gave up 2 bases and V 5 bases, and 7 bases lay outside the gene matches. Under the authors' procedure: Reference gene primer amplification in the assay estimated nucleated cell counts. Data came from immunoSEQ multiplex PCR; TCRdb stores just in-frame clones and leaves some out. D and trimming were read from the DNA, whereas the V and J calls and clone size are those reported in that table. The table has 300,000 to 400,000 clones, approximately 89% seen once. This record belongs to a study of blood T cell repertoires in COVID-19. Study-level information: The analysed material was cDNA or gDNA that came from T cells, B-cell-depleted T cells, or PBMCs.

The chain couples TRBV7-2 to TRBJ2-5, with 8 bases lining up with TRBD2. The specimen was peripheral blood. The origin of this receptor is a woman aged 60-75 years with COVID-19, enrolled during active disease. Written as DNA, the CDR3 is TGTGCCAGCAGCGACATAGCGGGGAGGCAAGAGACCCAGTACTTC. It codes for CASSDIAGRQETQYF.